This TCR beta chain emerged from a study of chemoradiotherapy in HPV16-positive cancers. General observations from the study: For HPV16-positive patients, expanding HPV-responsive T cells associated with longer recurrence-free survival. HPV-specific T cells were functionally defined from only a couple of HPV16-positive patients. Non-HPV-specific T cells did not expand in tumors during treatment, whereas candidate HPV-specific clones and E7-related motifs did.

Concerning this clone: Antigen unknown.

The CDR3 length is 15 residues. Per the germline V gene, CDR1 is MNHEY and CDR2 is SMNVEV (reference sequence). The ends lost 5 bases at V and 3 bases at J; junction bases unmatched: 5. Clones were sequenced by immunoSEQ multiplex PCR, and TCRdb holds only the in-frame ones, with some missing. The table shows some 25,000 clones, with around 94% occurring only once. Repertoires were sampled repeatedly during chemoradiotherapy. The chain uses TRBV27 and TRBJ1-2; 11 nucleotides align to TRBD1. This receptor was taken from a human donor with HPV-associated anogenital cancer. The sample was collected from a patient who underwent chemoradiotherapy. The CDR3 here is CASSPRDRGDYGYTF. Here the CDR3 DNA reads TGTGCCAGCAGTCCCCGGGACAGGGGGGACTATGGCTACACCTTC.